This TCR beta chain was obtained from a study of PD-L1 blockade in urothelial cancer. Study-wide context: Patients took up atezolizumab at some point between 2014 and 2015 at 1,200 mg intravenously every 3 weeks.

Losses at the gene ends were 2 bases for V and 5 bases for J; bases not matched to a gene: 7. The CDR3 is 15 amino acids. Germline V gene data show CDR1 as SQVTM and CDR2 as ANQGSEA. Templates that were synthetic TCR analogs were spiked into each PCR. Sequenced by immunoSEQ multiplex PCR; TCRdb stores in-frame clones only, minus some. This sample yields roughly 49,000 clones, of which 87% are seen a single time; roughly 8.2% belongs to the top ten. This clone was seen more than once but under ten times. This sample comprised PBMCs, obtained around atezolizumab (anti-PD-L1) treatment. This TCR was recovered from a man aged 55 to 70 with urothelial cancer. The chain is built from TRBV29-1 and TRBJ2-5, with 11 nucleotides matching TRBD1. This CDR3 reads CSVESQDRGRETQYF. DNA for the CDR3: TGCAGCGTTGAATCACAGGACAGGGGGCGGGAGACCCAGTACTTC.